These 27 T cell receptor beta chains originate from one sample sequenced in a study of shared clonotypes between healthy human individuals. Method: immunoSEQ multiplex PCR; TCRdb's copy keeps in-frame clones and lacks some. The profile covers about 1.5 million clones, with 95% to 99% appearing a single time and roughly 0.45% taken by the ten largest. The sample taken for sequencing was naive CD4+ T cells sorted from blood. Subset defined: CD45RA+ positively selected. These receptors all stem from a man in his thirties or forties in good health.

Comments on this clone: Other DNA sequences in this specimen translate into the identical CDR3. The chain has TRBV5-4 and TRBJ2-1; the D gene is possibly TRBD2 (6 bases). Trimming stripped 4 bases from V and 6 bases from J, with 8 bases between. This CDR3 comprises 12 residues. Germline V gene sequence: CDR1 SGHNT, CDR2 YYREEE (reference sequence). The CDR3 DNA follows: TGTGCCAGCAGCCTGGGAGGCAATGAGCAGTTCTTC. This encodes CASSLGGNEQFF.

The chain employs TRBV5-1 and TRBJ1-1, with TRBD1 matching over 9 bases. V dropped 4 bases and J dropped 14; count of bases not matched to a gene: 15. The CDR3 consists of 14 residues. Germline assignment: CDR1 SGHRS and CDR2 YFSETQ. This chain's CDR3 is CASSTSGQGRGEFF. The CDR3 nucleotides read TGCGCCAGCAGCACCTCGGGACAGGGTAGAGGGGAATTCTTT. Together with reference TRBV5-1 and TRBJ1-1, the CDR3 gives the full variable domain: KAGVTQTPRYLIKTRGQQVTLSCSPISGHRSVSWYQQTPGQGLQFLFEYFSETQRNKGNFPGRFSGRQFSNSRSEMNVSTLELGDSALYLCASSTSGQGRGEFFGQGTRLTVV.

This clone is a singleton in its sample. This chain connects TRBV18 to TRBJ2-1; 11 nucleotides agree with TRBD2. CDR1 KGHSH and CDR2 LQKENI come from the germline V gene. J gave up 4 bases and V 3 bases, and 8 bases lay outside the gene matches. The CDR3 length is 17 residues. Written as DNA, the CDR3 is TGTGCCAGCTCACCCGGTAGCGGGAGGGCAAAATACAATGAGCAGTTCTTC. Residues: CASSPGSGRAKYNEQFF.

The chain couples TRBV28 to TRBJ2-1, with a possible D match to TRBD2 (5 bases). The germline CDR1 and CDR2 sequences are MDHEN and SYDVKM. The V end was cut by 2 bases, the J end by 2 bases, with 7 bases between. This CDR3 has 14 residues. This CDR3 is CASSLVTTYNEQFF. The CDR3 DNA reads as TGTGCCAGCAGTTTAGTGACTACCTACAATGAGCAGTTCTTC.

CDR3 sequence reads: CASSSGGGRDTEAFF. CDR3 nucleotide sequence: TGTGCCAGCAGCTCAGGAGGGGGCAGGGACACTGAAGCTTTCTTT. V is TRBV7-3 and J is TRBJ1-1; 7 bases fit TRBD1. Germline CDR1 is SGHTA and CDR2 is FQGTGA. The length of the CDR3 is 15 residues. The junction had 8 bases not matched to a gene; V was cut back by 4 bases and J by 3 bases.

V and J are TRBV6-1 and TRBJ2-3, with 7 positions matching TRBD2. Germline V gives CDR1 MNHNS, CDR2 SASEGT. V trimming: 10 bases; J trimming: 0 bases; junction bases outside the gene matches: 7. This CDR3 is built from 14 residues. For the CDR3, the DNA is TGTGCCACTCTAGGGACTATAAGCACAGATACGCAGTATTTT. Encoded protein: CATLGTISTDTQYF.

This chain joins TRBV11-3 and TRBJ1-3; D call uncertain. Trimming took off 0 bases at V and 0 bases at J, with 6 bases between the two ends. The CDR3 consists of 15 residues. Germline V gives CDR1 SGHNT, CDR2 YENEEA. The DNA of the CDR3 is TGTGCCAGCAGCTTAGAGGCGGGCTCTGGAAACACCATATATTTT. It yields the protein CASSLEAGSGNTIYF.

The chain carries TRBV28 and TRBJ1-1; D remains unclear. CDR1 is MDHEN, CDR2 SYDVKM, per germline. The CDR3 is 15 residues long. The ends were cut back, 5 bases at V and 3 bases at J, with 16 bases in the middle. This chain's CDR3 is CASSRPPGWDTEAFF. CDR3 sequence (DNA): TGTGCCAGCAGTCGACCTCCGGGGTGGGACACTGAAGCTTTCTTT.

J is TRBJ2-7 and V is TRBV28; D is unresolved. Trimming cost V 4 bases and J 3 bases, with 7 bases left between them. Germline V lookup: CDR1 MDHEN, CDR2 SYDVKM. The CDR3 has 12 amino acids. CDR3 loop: CASSSSIYEQYF. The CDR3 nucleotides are TGTGCCAGCAGTTCCTCCATCTACGAGCAGTACTTC.

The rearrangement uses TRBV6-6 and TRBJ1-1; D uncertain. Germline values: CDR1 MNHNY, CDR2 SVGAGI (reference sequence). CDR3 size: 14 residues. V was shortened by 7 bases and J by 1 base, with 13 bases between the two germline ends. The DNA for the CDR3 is TGTGCCAGCAAGCAAGTCCAGGCGAACACTGAAGCTTTCTTT. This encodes CASKQVQANTEAFF.

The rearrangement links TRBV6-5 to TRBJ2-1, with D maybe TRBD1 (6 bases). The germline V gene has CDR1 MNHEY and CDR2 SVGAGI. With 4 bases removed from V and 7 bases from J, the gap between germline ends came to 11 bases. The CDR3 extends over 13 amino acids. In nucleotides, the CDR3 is TGTGCCAGCAGTTTCACAGGGTTTAATGAGCAGTTCTTC. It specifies CASSFTGFNEQFF.

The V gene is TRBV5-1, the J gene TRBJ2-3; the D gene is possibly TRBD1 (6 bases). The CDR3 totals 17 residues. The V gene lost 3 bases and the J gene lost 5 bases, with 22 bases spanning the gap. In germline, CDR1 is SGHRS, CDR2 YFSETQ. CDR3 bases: TGCGCCAGCAGCTCCTCCAAAGGGGCAGGGGTAGTAGATACGCAGTATTTT. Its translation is CASSSSKGAGVVDTQYF.

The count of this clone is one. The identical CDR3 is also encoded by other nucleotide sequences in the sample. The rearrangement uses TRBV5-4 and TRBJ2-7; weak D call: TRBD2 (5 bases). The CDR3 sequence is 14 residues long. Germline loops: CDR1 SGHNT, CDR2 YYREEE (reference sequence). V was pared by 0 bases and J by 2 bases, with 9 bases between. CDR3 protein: CASSLGGRTYEQYF. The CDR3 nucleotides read TGTGCCAGCAGCTTGGGCGGGCGGACCTACGAGCAGTACTTC.

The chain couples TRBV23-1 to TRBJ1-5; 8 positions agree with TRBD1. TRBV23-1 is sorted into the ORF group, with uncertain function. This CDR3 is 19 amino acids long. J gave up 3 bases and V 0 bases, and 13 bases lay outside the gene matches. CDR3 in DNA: TGCGCCAGCAGTCAATCGAACAGGGGGGCTTCGGGCGCCAATCAGCCCCAGCATTTT. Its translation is CASSQSNRGASGANQPQHF.

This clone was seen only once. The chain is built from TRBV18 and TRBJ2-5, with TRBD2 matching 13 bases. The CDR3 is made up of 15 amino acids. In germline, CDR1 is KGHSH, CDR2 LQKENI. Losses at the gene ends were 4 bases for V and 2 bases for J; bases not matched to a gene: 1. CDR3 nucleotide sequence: TGTGCCAGCTCACGGGGACTAGCGGGGCAAGAGACCCAGTACTTC. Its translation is CASSRGLAGQETQYF.

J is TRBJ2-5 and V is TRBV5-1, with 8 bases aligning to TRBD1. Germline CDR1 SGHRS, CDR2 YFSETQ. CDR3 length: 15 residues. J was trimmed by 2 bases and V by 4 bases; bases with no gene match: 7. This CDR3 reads CASSQDRAHQETQYF. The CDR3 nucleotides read TGCGCCAGCAGCCAGGACAGGGCTCATCAAGAGACCCAGTACTTC.

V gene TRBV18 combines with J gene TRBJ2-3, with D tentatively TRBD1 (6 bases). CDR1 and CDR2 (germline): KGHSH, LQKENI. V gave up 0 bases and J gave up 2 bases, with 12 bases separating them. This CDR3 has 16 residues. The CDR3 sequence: CASSPPQGPHTDTQYF. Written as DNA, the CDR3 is TGTGCCAGCTCACCACCACAGGGACCCCACACAGATACGCAGTATTTT.

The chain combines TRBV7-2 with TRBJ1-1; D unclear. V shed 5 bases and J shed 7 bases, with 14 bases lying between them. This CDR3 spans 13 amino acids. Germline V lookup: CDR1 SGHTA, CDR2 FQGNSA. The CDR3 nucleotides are TGTGCCAGCAGCCCTGGGTTCGGAATTGAAGCTTTCTTT. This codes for CASSPGFGIEAFF.

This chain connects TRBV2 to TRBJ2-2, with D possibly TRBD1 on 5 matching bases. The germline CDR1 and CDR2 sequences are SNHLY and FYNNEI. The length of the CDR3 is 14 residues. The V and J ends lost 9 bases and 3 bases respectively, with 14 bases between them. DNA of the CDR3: TGTGCCAGTCGACGACAGCTGGACACCGGGGAGCTGTTTTTT. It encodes CASRRQLDTGELFF.

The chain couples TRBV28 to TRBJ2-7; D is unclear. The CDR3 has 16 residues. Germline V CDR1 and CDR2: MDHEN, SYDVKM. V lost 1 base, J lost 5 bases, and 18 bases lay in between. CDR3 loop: CASSLFQNSLLHEQYF. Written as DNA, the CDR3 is TGTGCCAGCAGTTTATTCCAGAATTCTCTGCTCCACGAGCAGTACTTC.

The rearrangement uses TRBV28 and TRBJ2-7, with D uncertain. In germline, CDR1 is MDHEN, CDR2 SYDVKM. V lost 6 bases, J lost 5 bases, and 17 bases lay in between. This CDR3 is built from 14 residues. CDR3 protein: CASSPKGPRHEQYF. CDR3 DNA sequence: TGTGCCAGCAGCCCCAAAGGACCGCGGCACGAGCAGTACTTC. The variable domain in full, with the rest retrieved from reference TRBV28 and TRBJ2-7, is DVKVTQSSRYLVKRTGEKVFLECVQDMDHENMFWYRQDPGLGLRLIYFSYDVKMKEKGDIPEGYSVSREKKERFSLILESASTNQTSMYLCASSPKGPRHEQYFGPGTRLTVT.

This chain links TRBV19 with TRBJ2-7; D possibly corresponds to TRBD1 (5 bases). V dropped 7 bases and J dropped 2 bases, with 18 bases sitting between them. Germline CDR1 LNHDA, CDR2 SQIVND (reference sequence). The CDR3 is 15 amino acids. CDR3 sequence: CASTLRAGKTYEQYF. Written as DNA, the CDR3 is TGTGCCAGTACTCTTCGGGCAGGGAAAACCTACGAGCAGTACTTC.

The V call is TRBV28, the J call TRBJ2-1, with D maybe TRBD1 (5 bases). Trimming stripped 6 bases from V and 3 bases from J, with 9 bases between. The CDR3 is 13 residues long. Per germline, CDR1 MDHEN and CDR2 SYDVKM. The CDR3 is CASRGVGYNEQFF. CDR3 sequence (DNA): TGTGCCAGCAGAGGGGTAGGCTACAATGAGCAGTTCTTC.

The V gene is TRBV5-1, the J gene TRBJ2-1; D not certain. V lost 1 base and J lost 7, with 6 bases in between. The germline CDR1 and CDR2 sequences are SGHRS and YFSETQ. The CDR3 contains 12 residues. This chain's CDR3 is CASSLRANEQFF. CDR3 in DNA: TGCGCCAGCAGCTTGCGGGCGAATGAGCAGTTCTTC.

CDR3 nucleotides: TGTGCCAGCAGCAGACAGGGTTGGAATGAAAAACTGTTTTTT. This codes for CASSRQGWNEKLFF. The chain employs TRBV2 and TRBJ1-4; TRBD1 matches at 7 bases. Germline assignment: CDR1 SNHLY and CDR2 FYNNEI. The CDR3 is made up of 14 amino acids. The trim removed 6 bases at V and 5 bases at J, leaving 6 bases unmatched.

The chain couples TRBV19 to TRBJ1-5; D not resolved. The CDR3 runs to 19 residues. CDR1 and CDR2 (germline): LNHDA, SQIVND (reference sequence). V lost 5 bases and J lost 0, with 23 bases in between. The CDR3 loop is CASSWLGPIEGYSNQPQHF. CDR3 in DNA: TGTGCCAGTAGTTGGCTCGGACCAATAGAGGGCTATAGCAATCAGCCCCAGCATTTT.

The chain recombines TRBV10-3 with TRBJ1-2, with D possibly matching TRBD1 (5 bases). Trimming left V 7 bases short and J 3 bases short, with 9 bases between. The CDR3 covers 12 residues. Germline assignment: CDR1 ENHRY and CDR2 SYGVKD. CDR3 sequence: CAIMVGDYGYTF. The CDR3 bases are TGTGCCATCATGGTGGGGGACTATGGCTACACCTTC.